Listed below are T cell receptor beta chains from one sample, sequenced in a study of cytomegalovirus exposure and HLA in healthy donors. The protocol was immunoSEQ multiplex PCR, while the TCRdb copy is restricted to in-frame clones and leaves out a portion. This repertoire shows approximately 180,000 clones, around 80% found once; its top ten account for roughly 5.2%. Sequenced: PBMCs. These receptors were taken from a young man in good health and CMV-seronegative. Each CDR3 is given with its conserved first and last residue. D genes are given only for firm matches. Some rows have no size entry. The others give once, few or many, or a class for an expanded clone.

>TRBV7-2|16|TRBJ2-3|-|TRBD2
CASSYLGTSSTDTQYF
TGTGCCAGCAGTTATCTTGGGACTAGTAGCACAGATACGCAGTATTTT
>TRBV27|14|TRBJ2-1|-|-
CASSLAGTHNEQFF
TGTGCCAGCAGTTTGGCCGGGACACACAATGAGCAGTTCTTC
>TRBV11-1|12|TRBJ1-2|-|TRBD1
CASSGDRGGYTF
TGTGCCAGCAGCGGCGACAGGGGTGGCTACACCTTC
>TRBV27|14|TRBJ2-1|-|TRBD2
CASSSLGGIHEQFF
TGTGCCAGCAGTTCGCTGGGAGGGATCCATGAGCAGTTCTTC
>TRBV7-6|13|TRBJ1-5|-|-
CASSGTGSQPQHF
TGTGCCAGCAGCGGCACAGGGAGTCAGCCCCAGCATTTT
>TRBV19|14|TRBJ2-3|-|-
CASSIGSAPDTQYF
TGTGCCAGTAGTATAGGTAGCGCCCCAGATACGCAGTATTTT
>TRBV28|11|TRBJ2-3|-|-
CASSTGDTQYF
TGTGCCAGCAGCACAGGAGATACGCAGTATTTT
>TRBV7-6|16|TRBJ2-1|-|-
CASSSIRGSSYNEQFF
TGTGCCAGCAGCTCAATACGGGGGAGCTCCTACAATGAGCAGTTCTTC
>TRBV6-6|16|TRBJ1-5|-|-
CASSYSVGQINQPQHF
TGTGCCAGCAGTTACTCTGTTGGGCAGATCAATCAGCCCCAGCATTTT
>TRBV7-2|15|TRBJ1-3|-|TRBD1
CASSARDSSGNTIYF
TGTGCCAGCAGCGCCCGGGACAGCTCTGGAAACACCATATATTTT
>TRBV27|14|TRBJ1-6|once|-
CASSGGDYNSPLHF
TGTGCCAGCAGTGGTGGAGACTATAATTCACCCCTCCACTTT
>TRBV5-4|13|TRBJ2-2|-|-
CASSLAGTGELFF
TGTGCCAGCAGCTTGGCAGGGACCGGGGAGCTGTTTTTT
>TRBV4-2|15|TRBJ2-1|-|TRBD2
CASSQASGYYNEQFF
TGTGCCAGCAGCCAGGCTAGCGGATATTACAATGAGCAGTTCTTC
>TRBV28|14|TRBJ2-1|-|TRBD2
CASSPGGSVNEQFF
TGTGCCAGCAGTCCCGGCGGGAGTGTGAATGAGCAGTTCTTC
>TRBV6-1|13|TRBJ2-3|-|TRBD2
CASRIAGADTQYF
TGTGCCAGCAGGATAGCGGGGGCAGATACGCAGTATTTT
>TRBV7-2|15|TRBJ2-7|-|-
CASSLVSESSYEQYF
TGTGCCAGCAGCTTAGTTTCGGAGAGCTCCTACGAGCAGTACTTC
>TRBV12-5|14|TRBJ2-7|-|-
CASGLVTGPIEQYF
TGTGCTAGTGGTTTGGTAACAGGACCGATCGAGCAGTACTTC
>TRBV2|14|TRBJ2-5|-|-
CASSKQGGLETQYF
TGTGCCAGCAGTAAACAGGGGGGGCTCGAGACCCAGTACTTC
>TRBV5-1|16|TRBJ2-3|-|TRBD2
CASSLAVGTSGGPTYF
TGCGCCAGCAGCTTGGCCGTGGGGACTAGCGGGGGCCCGACCTATTTT
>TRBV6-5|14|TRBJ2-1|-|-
CASSYSRTRNEQFF
TGTGCCAGCAGTTACTCGAGAACCCGCAATGAGCAGTTCTTC
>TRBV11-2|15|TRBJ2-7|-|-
CASSSQDPSGDEQYF
TGTGCCAGCAGCTCCCAGGATCCCTCCGGGGACGAGCAGTACTTC
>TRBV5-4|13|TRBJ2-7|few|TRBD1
CASSADRGYEQYF
TGTGCCAGCAGCGCGGACAGGGGGTACGAGCAGTACTTC
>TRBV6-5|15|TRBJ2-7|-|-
CASSYGSVWVYEQYF
TGTGCCAGCAGTTACGGGAGCGTATGGGTCTACGAGCAGTACTTC
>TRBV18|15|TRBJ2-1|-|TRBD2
CASSEREGHNNEQFF
TGTGCCAGCTCAGAGCGGGAGGGCCACAACAATGAGCAGTTCTTC
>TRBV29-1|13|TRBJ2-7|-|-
CSVLDRTLGEQYF
TGCAGCGTTCTCGACAGGACCTTGGGCGAGCAGTACTTC
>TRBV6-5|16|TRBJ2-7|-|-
CASSYSDVRGSYEQYF
TGTGCCAGCAGTTACTCGGACGTCCGGGGATCCTACGAGCAGTACTTC
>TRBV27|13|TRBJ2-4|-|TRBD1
CASSGTGGLIQYF
TGTGCCAGCAGTGGGACAGGGGGGCTCATTCAGTACTTC
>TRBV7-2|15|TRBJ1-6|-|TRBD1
CASSLRGLINSPLHF
TGTGCCAGCAGCCTAAGGGGGCTGATTAATTCACCCCTCCACTTT
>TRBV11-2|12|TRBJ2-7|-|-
CASRYGVNEQYF
TGTGCCAGCAGATACGGGGTCAACGAGCAGTACTTC
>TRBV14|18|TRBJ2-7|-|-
CASSQERGRGPVVYEQYF
TGTGCCAGCAGCCAAGAACGGGGTCGAGGCCCGGTGGTCTACGAGCAGTACTTC
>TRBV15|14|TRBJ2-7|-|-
CATSRTPYPYEQYF
TGTGCCACCAGCAGAACACCTTACCCCTACGAGCAGTACTTC
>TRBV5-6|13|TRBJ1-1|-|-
CASSLGRNTEAFF
TGTGCCAGCAGCTTAGGGAGGAACACTGAAGCTTTCTTT
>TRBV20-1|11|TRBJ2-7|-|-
CSARDGYEQYF
TGCAGTGCTAGAGACGGCTACGAGCAGTACTTC
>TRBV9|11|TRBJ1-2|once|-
CASRRSDGYTF
TGTGCCAGCAGGAGGTCTGACGGCTACACCTTC
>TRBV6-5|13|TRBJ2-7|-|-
CASGTGTARQQYF
TGTGCCAGCGGCACAGGGACCGCTAGACAGCAGTACTTC
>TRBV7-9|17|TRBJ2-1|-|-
CASSPRVGATARNEQFF
TGTGCCAGCAGCCCCCGCGTGGGGGCAACGGCCAGGAATGAGCAGTTCTTC
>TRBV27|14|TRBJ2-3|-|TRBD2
CASSLISGGNTQYF
TGTGCCAGCAGTTTAATTAGCGGGGGAAATACGCAGTATTTT
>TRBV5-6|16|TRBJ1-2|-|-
CASSLGMGAPNYGYTF
TGTGCCAGCAGCTTGGGGATGGGGGCCCCTAACTATGGCTACACCTTC
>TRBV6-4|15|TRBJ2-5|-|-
CASSVRDGTGETQYF
TGTGCCAGCAGTGTTCGGGACGGAACAGGGGAGACCCAGTACTTC
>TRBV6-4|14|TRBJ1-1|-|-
CASRPGQSNTEAFF
TGTGCCAGCAGACCCGGACAGTCGAACACTGAAGCTTTCTTT
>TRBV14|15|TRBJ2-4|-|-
CASSQEYGAKNIQYF
TGTGCCAGCAGCCAGGAGTACGGCGCCAAAAACATTCAGTACTTC
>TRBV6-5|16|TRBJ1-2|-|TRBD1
CASSYSQGAGGYGYTF
TGTGCCAGCAGTTACTCACAGGGGGCCGGAGGGTATGGCTACACCTTC